The clone carrying this T cell receptor beta chain was seen repeatedly, ten times or more. Antigen specificity is unknown. V gave up 5 bases and J gave up 5 bases; unmatched junction bases: 12. The CDR3 covers 17 residues. The germline CDR1 and CDR2 sequences are SGHTA and FQGTGA. Attached unique molecular identifiers marked individual cDNA molecules. TCRdb reprocessed the 5' RACE reads via MiXCR and lists one record per CDR3 protein. The sample lists about 36,000 distinct CDR3 sequences, 3% to 4.5% occurring once. The sample belongs to a study of early T cells in non-severe SARS-CoV-2 infection. About the study: Unsorted whole blood bulk RNA was sequenced, with unpaired chains. Study observations and caveats: VDJdb matches were skewed toward anti-spike CD8 T cell responses.

Sequencing was carried out using whole blood. The chain joins TRBV7-3 to TRBJ2-1; 10 bases are shared with TRBD2. The TCR comes from an adult who was a healthcare worker with PCR-confirmed SARS-CoV-2 infection or an uninfected control (not recorded which). The CDR3 DNA reads TGTGCCAGCAGCCGATCCTCCGGGACTAGCGTAAACAATGAGCAGTTCTTC. This translates into CASSRSSGTSVNNEQFF. The whole variable domain, remainder taken from reference TRBV7-3 and TRBJ2-1, is GAGVSQTPSNKVTEKGKYVELRCDPISGHTALYWYRQSLGQGPEFLIYFQGTGAADDSGLPNDRFFAVRPEGSVSTLKIQRTERGDSAVYLCASSRSSGTSVNNEQFFGPGTRLTVL.